A selection of T cell receptor beta chains follows, all from one sample in a study of T cell repertoires in cytomegalovirus infection. Their antigen targets remain unknown. One entry per CDR3 protein results from TCRdb running MiXCR on the reads. The top ten clones hold about 14% of a sample with more than 250,000 distinct CDR3 sequences, roughly 25% of them seen once. The source material was cultured PBMCs, sampled from culture after CMV antigen stimulation. Receptors originate from a human donor in good health (CMV status not recorded). Some clones in this sample may be carry-over from other donors' samples. CDR3s include the opening cysteine and the closing phenylalanine or tryptophan. The order of the fields is V gene, D gene, J gene, clone size, CDR3 DNA, CDR3 protein. D genes are given only for firm matches. Part of the rows lack a size; the others show once, few, many or a class for expanded clones.

V gene: TRBV7-8; D gene: -; J gene: TRBJ2-1; clone size: many; CDR3 DNA: TGTGCCAGCAGCTATACTAGTCCTTACAATGAGCAGTTCTTC; CDR3 protein: CASSYTSPYNEQFF
V gene: TRBV7-2; D gene: -; J gene: TRBJ2-3; clone size: few; CDR3 DNA: TGTGCCAGCAGCCGACGGAGGGCCTCTAGCACAGATACGCAGTATTTT; CDR3 protein: CASSRRRASSTDTQYF
V gene: TRBV11-1; D gene: -; J gene: TRBJ2-5; clone size: few; CDR3 DNA: TGTGCCAGCAACCCCGGGGACCAAGAGACCCAGTACTTC; CDR3 protein: CASNPGDQETQYF
V gene: TRBV11-2; D gene: -; J gene: TRBJ1-1; clone size: many; CDR3 DNA: TGTGCCAGCAGCCTCCGCCAGGGTACGAACACTGAAGCTTTCTTT; CDR3 protein: CASSLRQGTNTEAFF
V gene: TRBV6-2/TRBV6-3; D gene: TRBD2; J gene: TRBJ2-5; clone size: few; CDR3 DNA: TGTGCCACTAATCGCCCGTGGACTAGCGGGATTCCAGAGACCCAGTACTTC; CDR3 protein: CATNRPWTSGIPETQYF
V gene: TRBV27; D gene: TRBD1; J gene: TRBJ2-1; clone size: few; CDR3 DNA: TGTGCCAGCAGGCCCGGGACAGGGGAACTTGGTGAGCAGTTCTTC; CDR3 protein: CASRPGTGELGEQFF
V gene: TRBV6-6; D gene: -; J gene: TRBJ1-5; clone size: -; CDR3 DNA: TGTGCCAGCTCTAATCAGCCCCAGCATTTT; CDR3 protein: CASSNQPQHF
V gene: TRBV5-1; D gene: TRBD2; J gene: TRBJ2-7; clone size: few; CDR3 DNA: TGCGCCAGCAGCCCGGTCGGACTAGCGGGACGATCCTACGAGCAGTACTTC; CDR3 protein: CASSPVGLAGRSYEQYF
V gene: TRBV7-6; D gene: TRBD2; J gene: TRBJ2-2; clone size: few; CDR3 DNA: TGTGCCAGCAGCATCACTAGCGGGAGGCCGTTTGCCGGGGAGCTGTTTTTT; CDR3 protein: CASSITSGRPFAGELFF
V gene: TRBV20-1; D gene: -; J gene: TRBJ1-1; clone size: few; CDR3 DNA: TGCAGTGCGGTGGGGGGGGGGGCGAAGGCTTTCTTT; CDR3 protein: CSAVGGGAKAFF
V gene: TRBV28; D gene: -; J gene: TRBJ2-7; clone size: -; CDR3 DNA: TGTGCCAGCAGTTTGAGGGAGGAAGGGTACGAGCAGTACTTC; CDR3 protein: CASSLREEGYEQYF
V gene: TRBV7-6; D gene: -; J gene: TRBJ1-1; clone size: many; CDR3 DNA: TGTGCCAGCAGCTCCGGGGGGACTGAAGCTTTCTTT; CDR3 protein: CASSSGGTEAFF
V gene: TRBV7-2; D gene: -; J gene: TRBJ2-5; clone size: many; CDR3 DNA: TGTGCCAGCAGCCCCTTCGAGACCCAGTACTTC; CDR3 protein: CASSPFETQYF
V gene: TRBV20-1; D gene: -; J gene: TRBJ2-1; clone size: -; CDR3 DNA: TGCAGTGCCGAGGACGGAAATTACGCCTACAATGAGCAGTTCTTC; CDR3 protein: CSAEDGNYAYNEQFF
V gene: TRBV7-2; D gene: -; J gene: TRBJ2-1; clone size: -; CDR3 DNA: TGTGCCAGCAGCGCTTATTTGGACGGTGAGCAGTTCTTC; CDR3 protein: CASSAYLDGEQFF
V gene: TRBV20-1; D gene: -; J gene: TRBJ1-5; clone size: -; CDR3 DNA: TGCAGTGCTAGGTCTGTGGGGGCTAGCAATCAGCCCCAGCATTTT; CDR3 protein: CSARSVGASNQPQHF
V gene: TRBV12-5; D gene: TRBD1; J gene: TRBJ1-3; clone size: -; CDR3 DNA: TGTGCTAGTGGTTTGCCGACAGGGGTAGGCGGAAACACCATATATTTT; CDR3 protein: CASGLPTGVGGNTIYF
V gene: TRBV6-1; D gene: TRBD1; J gene: TRBJ1-3; clone size: many; CDR3 DNA: TGTGCCAGCATGGCAGGGGGAGGAAACACCATATATTTT; CDR3 protein: CASMAGGGNTIYF
V gene: TRBV7-2; D gene: TRBD1; J gene: TRBJ2-7; clone size: few; CDR3 DNA: TGTGCCAGCAGCTCACGCCGGGACAGGGCCCACGAGCAGTACTTC; CDR3 protein: CASSSRRDRAHEQYF
V gene: TRBV2; D gene: -; J gene: TRBJ1-4; clone size: few; CDR3 DNA: TGTGCCAGCAGTGTGAGGCGGTTGGAAAAACTGTTTTTT; CDR3 protein: CASSVRRLEKLFF
V gene: TRBV7-8; D gene: TRBD2; J gene: TRBJ2-3; clone size: few; CDR3 DNA: TGTGCCAGCAGCGTATTCGACAGACTAGCGGGAGGGACAGATACGCAGTATTTT; CDR3 protein: CASSVFDRLAGGTDTQYF
V gene: TRBV7-9; D gene: -; J gene: TRBJ2-3; clone size: many; CDR3 DNA: TGTGCCAGCAGCTCTCCCCAAGATACGCAGTATTTT; CDR3 protein: CASSSPQDTQYF
V gene: TRBV6-6; D gene: TRBD1; J gene: TRBJ1-2; clone size: few; CDR3 DNA: TGTGCCAGCAGTTACTCTAGGGACAGACATACCTTC; CDR3 protein: CASSYSRDRHTF
V gene: TRBV4-1; D gene: TRBD2; J gene: TRBJ2-3; clone size: -; CDR3 DNA: TGCGCCAGCAGAGGAAACCCTAGCGGGAGCACAGATACGCAGTATTTT; CDR3 protein: CASRGNPSGSTDTQYF
V gene: TRBV6-2/TRBV6-3; D gene: -; J gene: TRBJ2-6; clone size: many; CDR3 DNA: TGTGCCAGCAGTTACTCCGTTAGTGACACCTCATTCTCTGGGGCCAACGTCCTGACTTTC; CDR3 protein: CASSYSVSDTSFSGANVLTF
V gene: TRBV2; D gene: -; J gene: TRBJ2-1; clone size: few; CDR3 DNA: TGTGCCAGCAGCTTACTAGAGGCCCACAATGAGCAGTTCTTC; CDR3 protein: CASSLLEAHNEQFF
V gene: TRBV12-3/TRBV12-4; D gene: TRBD1; J gene: TRBJ2-3; clone size: few; CDR3 DNA: TGTGCCAGCAGCTCCGGGACAGGGGGGGATACGCAGTATTTT; CDR3 protein: CASSSGTGGDTQYF
V gene: TRBV14; D gene: TRBD2; J gene: TRBJ2-1; clone size: -; CDR3 DNA: TGTGCCAGCAGCCAAGACAGTCTAGCGGGCGATGAGCAGTTCTTC; CDR3 protein: CASSQDSLAGDEQFF
V gene: TRBV7-2; D gene: -; J gene: TRBJ1-6; clone size: many; CDR3 DNA: TGTGCCAGCAGCTTAGTAGGGGGGCTACGGTATAATTCACCCCTCCACTTT; CDR3 protein: CASSLVGGLRYNSPLHF
V gene: TRBV28; D gene: TRBD2; J gene: TRBJ2-7; clone size: many; CDR3 DNA: TGTGCCAGCAGTTGGGGACTGGGACTAGCGGGAGCTATTTCCAATTACTACGAGCAGTACTTC; CDR3 protein: CASSWGLGLAGAISNYYEQYF
V gene: TRBV20-1; D gene: TRBD2; J gene: TRBJ2-1; clone size: -; CDR3 DNA: TGCAGTGCTAGAGATCCCCTCCGACTAGCGGGAGGGCATAGCGTGGGTTACAATGAGCAGTTCTTC; CDR3 protein: CSARDPLRLAGGHSVGYNEQFF
V gene: TRBV6-1; D gene: -; J gene: TRBJ2-1; clone size: -; CDR3 DNA: TGTGCCAGCAGTGGGGTAGTGGGGGCCCAGTTCTTC; CDR3 protein: CASSGVVGAQFF
V gene: TRBV7-3; D gene: TRBD2; J gene: TRBJ2-7; clone size: few; CDR3 DNA: TGTGCCAGCAGCCCCTCCGGGCAGGGAGGGTTCTACGAGCAGTACTTC; CDR3 protein: CASSPSGQGGFYEQYF
V gene: TRBV7-2; D gene: -; J gene: TRBJ1-6; clone size: -; CDR3 DNA: TGTGCCAGCAGCTCCCTCCCGAGCTCCTATAATTCACCCCTCCACTTT; CDR3 protein: CASSSLPSSYNSPLHF
V gene: TRBV7-6; D gene: -; J gene: TRBJ2-1; clone size: many; CDR3 DNA: TGTGCCAGCACCCCGGGGGGCCGGGTGACGGGGGAGCAGTTCTTC; CDR3 protein: CASTPGGRVTGEQFF
V gene: TRBV29-1; D gene: -; J gene: TRBJ2-3; clone size: -; CDR3 DNA: TGCAGCGTTGAAGAACGGGGTAAGAGGGTCGGTGAAGATACGCAGTATTTT; CDR3 protein: CSVEERGKRVGEDTQYF
V gene: TRBV5-1; D gene: -; J gene: TRBJ1-1; clone size: few; CDR3 DNA: TGCGCCAGCAGCTTGGCCCAGGGGTTAGGGGGCACTGAAGCTTTCTTT; CDR3 protein: CASSLAQGLGGTEAFF
V gene: TRBV29-1; D gene: TRBD2; J gene: TRBJ2-1; clone size: -; CDR3 DNA: TGCAGCGTTGAGAGACTAGCGGGAGCGCGCAATGAGCAGTTCTTC; CDR3 protein: CSVERLAGARNEQFF
V gene: TRBV7-2; D gene: -; J gene: TRBJ1-2; clone size: many; CDR3 DNA: TGTGCCAGCAGCTATGGGTCGGGGTATGGCTACACCTTC; CDR3 protein: CASSYGSGYGYTF
V gene: TRBV7-9; D gene: -; J gene: TRBJ1-4; clone size: many; CDR3 DNA: TGTGCCAGCAGCCACTCCGGGACGGGTAATGAAAAACTGTTTTTT; CDR3 protein: CASSHSGTGNEKLFF
V gene: TRBV7-2; D gene: TRBD2; J gene: TRBJ2-7; clone size: many; CDR3 DNA: TGTGCCAGCAGCTTCCCGTCGGGACTAGCGGGCCCCCTCTACGAGCAGTACTTC; CDR3 protein: CASSFPSGLAGPLYEQYF
V gene: TRBV6-2/TRBV6-3; D gene: TRBD1; J gene: TRBJ1-5; clone size: -; CDR3 DNA: TGTGCCAGTTGGGACAGGGAGGATCAGCCCCAGCATTTT; CDR3 protein: CASWDREDQPQHF
V gene: TRBV20-1; D gene: TRBD2; J gene: TRBJ2-1; clone size: few; CDR3 DNA: TGCAGTGCGCAACTGGCTAGCGGGAGTCGGAATGAGCAGTTCTTC; CDR3 protein: CSAQLASGSRNEQFF
V gene: TRBV7-2; D gene: -; J gene: TRBJ2-3; clone size: many; CDR3 DNA: TGTGCCAGCAGCCGAAGCGGGCCTAGCACAGATACGCAGTATTTT; CDR3 protein: CASSRSGPSTDTQYF
V gene: TRBV13; D gene: TRBD1; J gene: TRBJ1-1; clone size: -; CDR3 DNA: TGTGCCAGCAGCTCCGGGACAGGGGGGTTGACTGAAGCTTTCTTT; CDR3 protein: CASSSGTGGLTEAFF